A single sample gave rise to the 20 T cell receptor beta chains below, sequenced in a study of T cell responses to AZD1222 COVID-19 vaccine. Clones were read by immunoSEQ multiplex PCR, and TCRdb kept only the in-frame ones, dropping some. Of approximately 140,000 clones listed, roughly 89% are singletons. The sample here was peripheral blood, taken on day 0 of AZD1222 vaccination. The receptors come from an adult in good health.

CDR3 loop: CAWSADRATEAFF. The CDR3 nucleotides are TGTGCCTGGAGCGCCGACAGGGCCACTGAAGCTTTCTTT. The V and J genes are TRBV30 and TRBJ1-1; 7 bases are a match to TRBD1. The germline CDR1 and CDR2 sequences are GTSNPN and SVGIG (reference sequence). The CDR3 totals 13 residues. With 3 bases clipped from V and 4 bases from J, the junction kept 5 bases outside the gene matches.

The chain has TRBV6-6 and TRBJ2-1; TRBD2 aligns across 7 bases. Germline V gene lookup returns CDR1 MNHNY and CDR2 SVGAGI (reference sequence). The V segment lost 3 bases and the J segment 7 bases; nucleotides outside the gene matches: 12. There are 16 residues in the CDR3. The CDR3 bases are TGTGCCAGCAGTTATGGCCTGGGCGGGAGACGGAATGAGCAGTTCTTC. Translating it yields CASSYGLGGRRNEQFF.

This clone was seen more than once but under ten times. The gene calls are TRBV27 and TRBJ1-3; 7 bases align to TRBD1. The CDR3 covers 14 residues. Unmatched junction bases numbered 2, after V lost 4 bases and J lost 2 bases. The germline CDR1 and CDR2 sequences are MNHEY and SMNVEV (reference sequence). The CDR3 DNA follows: TGTGCCAGCAGTTGGACAGGCCCTGGAAACACCATATATTTT. This encodes CASSWTGPGNTIYF.

The CDR3 DNA follows: TGTGCCAGTAGTACGGCCTACGAGCAGTACTTC. It specifies CASSTAYEQYF. This chain links TRBV19 with TRBJ2-7; no reliable D call. Trimming shortened V by 4 bases and J by 2 bases, and 3 bases separated the two germline ends. CDR1 LNHDA and CDR2 SQIVND come from the germline V gene (reference sequence). The CDR3 is 11 residues long.

This CDR3 reads CASSLSGTTGTEAFF. The CDR3 DNA reads as TGTGCCAGCAGTCTCTCCGGGACGACGGGCACTGAAGCTTTCTTT. This sequence joins TRBV27 and TRBJ1-1; TRBD1 might be the D (5 bases). CDR3 size: 15 residues. Germline CDR1 reads MNHEY; CDR2 reads SMNVEV (reference sequence). The V end lost 5 bases, the J end lost 4 bases, and 17 bases lay between the germline ends.

In its sample, this clone was seen once. The rearrangement joins TRBV29-1 to TRBJ1-2; the D gene is possibly TRBD1 (5 bases). CDR3 size: 15 residues. The V gene's germline CDR1 is SQVTM and CDR2 ANQGSEA. V was clipped by 4 bases and J by 3 bases, with 18 bases between them. The CDR3: CSVAGRTWDHYGYTF. The CDR3, as DNA: TGCAGCGTTGCGGGACGGACCTGGGATCACTATGGCTACACCTTC.

The chain combines TRBV27 with TRBJ2-7, with no clear D. This CDR3 region has 13 residues. With 7 bases removed from V and 5 bases from J, the gap between germline ends came to 15 bases. Per germline, CDR1 MNHEY and CDR2 SMNVEV (reference sequence). The CDR3 protein is CASISHLFHEQYF. The DNA for the CDR3 is TGTGCCAGCATATCCCACTTATTCCACGAGCAGTACTTC.

This clone was counted a single time. The chain is built from TRBV11-3 and TRBJ2-7, with 9 bases matching TRBD1. The V segment lost 0 bases and the J segment 5 bases; nucleotides outside the gene matches: 8. This CDR3 is 16 amino acids long. Germline CDR1 and CDR2: SGHNT and YENEEA. CDR3 sequence: CASSLEMTGGRDEQYF. The CDR3 nucleotides are TGTGCCAGCAGCTTAGAGATGACAGGGGGAAGAGACGAGCAGTACTTC.

This chain connects TRBV28 to TRBJ1-2; weak D call: TRBD1 (6 bases). The V end lost 4 bases, the J end lost 6 bases, and 36 bases lay between the germline ends. This CDR3 has 21 amino acids. Germline assignment: CDR1 MDHEN and CDR2 SYDVKM. In nucleotides, the CDR3 is TGTGCCAGCAGTTCATTACGAAGGACAGAATATCTATTAAGAGGGTACGATGGCTACACCTTC. Protein: CASSSLRRTEYLLRGYDGYTF.

The chain is built from TRBV5-8 and TRBJ1-1; TRBD1 is a possible D gene (5 bases). In germline, CDR1 is SGHTS, CDR2 YDEGEE. V gave up 2 bases and J gave up 1 base, with 9 bases separating them. CDR3 size: 14 residues. The CDR3 loop reads CASSFEGRNTEAFF. The CDR3 DNA is TGTGCCAGCAGCTTTGAGGGACGGAACACTGAAGCTTTCTTT.

The chain recombines TRBV27 with TRBJ1-2; D unresolved. Germline lookup yields CDR1 MNHEY and CDR2 SMNVEV (reference sequence). Between the trimmed V and J ends, which lost 9 bases and 1 base, there was a span of 3 bases. The CDR3 has 10 amino acids. DNA for the CDR3: TGTGCCAGAAGTAACTATGGCTACACCTTC. Protein: CARSNYGYTF.

This chain uses TRBV27 with TRBJ1-6; tentative D call: TRBD1 (5 bases). V lost 4 bases, J lost 6 bases, and 16 bases lay in between. The CDR3 length is 16 residues. Germline lookup yields CDR1 MNHEY and CDR2 SMNVEV (reference sequence). The CDR3, as DNA: TGTGCCAGCAGTTCTCCCTTGAGGGACCTTAATTCACCCCTCCACTTT. Encoded protein: CASSSPLRDLNSPLHF.

The chain has TRBV27 and TRBJ1-1; 8 bases line up with TRBD1. The ends lost 5 bases at V and 2 bases at J; junction bases unmatched: 7. The CDR3 consists of 15 residues. Germline V gene lookup returns CDR1 MNHEY and CDR2 SMNVEV (reference sequence). The DNA for the CDR3 is TGTGCCAGCAGTCCATGGACAGGGACTAACACTGAAGCTTTCTTT. It translates to CASSPWTGTNTEAFF.

V and J are TRBV6-2 or TRBV6-3 and TRBJ1-2, with D maybe TRBD1 (6 bases). Germline V lookup: CDR1 MNHEY, CDR2 SVGEGT. This CDR3 is built from 16 residues. The V and J ends lost 4 bases and 2 bases respectively, with 17 bases between them. Here the CDR3 DNA reads TGTGCCAGCAGTTCGGCCAGGGGCTGGATCAACTATGGCTACACCTTC. Protein product: CASSSARGWINYGYTF.

In this sample, this clone turned up once. This chain joins TRBV19 and TRBJ2-2, with TRBD1 as a possible D gene (6 bases). V lost 5 bases and J 2 bases, leaving 12 bases between the germline ends. The CDR3 sequence is 15 residues long. Germline V gives CDR1 LNHDA, CDR2 SQIVND (reference sequence). The CDR3 nucleotides read TGTGCCAGTAGTGTGGGGACACTCAACACCGGGGAGCTGTTTTTT. It codes for CASSVGTLNTGELFF. Together with reference TRBV19 and TRBJ2-2, the CDR3 gives the full variable domain: DGGITQSPKYLFRKEGQNVTLSCEQNLNHDAMYWYRQDPGQGLRLIYYSQIVNDFQKGDIAEGYSVSREKKESFPLTVTSAQKNPTAFYLCASSVGTLNTGELFFGEGSRLTVL.

This clone was observed a handful of times. The chain has TRBV10-3 and TRBJ1-5; possible D gene TRBD1, 6 bases. From germline, CDR1 is ENHRY and CDR2 SYGVKD. This CDR3 is 13 amino acids long. V was clipped by 6 bases and J by 4 bases, with 10 bases between them. Here the CDR3 reads CAISPTGNQPQHF. The CDR3 DNA follows: TGTGCCATCAGCCCCACAGGGAATCAGCCCCAGCATTTT.

The CDR3 bases are TGCGCCAGCAGCTTGGTAGCCAGACAGGCAAACATTCAGTACTTC. It yields the protein CASSLVARQANIQYF. The gene calls are TRBV5-1 and TRBJ2-4, with D perhaps matching TRBD1 (6 bases). V lost 0 bases to trimming and J lost 6 bases, with 13 bases between them. This CDR3 comprises 15 residues. Germline values: CDR1 SGHRS, CDR2 YFSETQ.

This chain connects TRBV15 to TRBJ2-1, with 9 positions matching TRBD2. This CDR3 is 15 amino acids long. The V gene's germline CDR1 is LNHNV and CDR2 YYDKDF (reference sequence). Germline trimming cut 0 bases from V and 6 bases from J; bases unmatched to any gene: 3. CDR3: CATSRDLLAGNEQFF. In DNA form, the CDR3 reads TGTGCCACCAGCAGAGATTTACTAGCGGGCAATGAGCAGTTCTTC.

V is TRBV27 and J is TRBJ2-1; D unresolved. V was cut by 3 bases and J by 4 bases, with 4 bases left in between. Germline lookup yields CDR1 MNHEY and CDR2 SMNVEV (reference sequence). The CDR3 loop spans 12 amino acids. The CDR3 DNA reads TGTGCCAGCAGTTTGGCGTACAATGAGCAGTTCTTC. Translated: CASSLAYNEQFF.

This chain uses TRBV3-1 (or the pseudogene TRBV3-2) with TRBJ2-3; 7 bases align to TRBD1. The CDR3 is made up of 12 amino acids. Looked up from germline, CDR1 is LGHDT and CDR2 is YNNKEL (reference sequence). The ends lost 1 base at V and 10 bases at J; junction bases unmatched: 2. The CDR3 bases are TGTGCCAGCAGCCAAGGACAGGGACCGCAGTATTTT. This codes for CASSQGQGPQYF.